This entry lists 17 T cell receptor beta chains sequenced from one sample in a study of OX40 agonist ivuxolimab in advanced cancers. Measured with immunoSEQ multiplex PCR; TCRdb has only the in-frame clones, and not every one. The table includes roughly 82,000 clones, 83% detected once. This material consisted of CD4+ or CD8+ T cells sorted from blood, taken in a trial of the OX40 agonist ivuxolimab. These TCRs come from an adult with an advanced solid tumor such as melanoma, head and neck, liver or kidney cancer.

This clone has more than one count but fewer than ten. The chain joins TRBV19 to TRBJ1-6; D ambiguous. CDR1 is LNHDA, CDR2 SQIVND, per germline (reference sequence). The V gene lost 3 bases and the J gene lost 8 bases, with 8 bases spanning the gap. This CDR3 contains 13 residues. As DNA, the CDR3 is TGTGCCAGTAGTATCGGCGGGGATTCACCCCTCCACTTT. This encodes CASSIGGDSPLHF.

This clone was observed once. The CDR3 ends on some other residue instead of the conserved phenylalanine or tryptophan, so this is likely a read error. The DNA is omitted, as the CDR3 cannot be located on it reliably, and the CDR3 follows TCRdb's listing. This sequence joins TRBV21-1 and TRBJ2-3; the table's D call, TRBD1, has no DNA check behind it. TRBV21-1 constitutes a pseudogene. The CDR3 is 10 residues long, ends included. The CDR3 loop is CASSNNRDSI.

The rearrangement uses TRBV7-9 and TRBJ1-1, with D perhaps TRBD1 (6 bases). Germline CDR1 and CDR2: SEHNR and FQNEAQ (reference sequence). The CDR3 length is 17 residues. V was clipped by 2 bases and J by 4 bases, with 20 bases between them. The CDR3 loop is CASSLQDSTPSGTEAFF. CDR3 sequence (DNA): TGTGCCAGCAGCTTACAGGACAGCACTCCTTCAGGCACTGAAGCTTTCTTT.

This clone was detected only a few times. CDR3: CASAPGQLNTEAFF. CDR3 nucleotides: TGCGCCAGCGCTCCGGGACAATTGAACACTGAAGCTTTCTTT. V and J are TRBV5-1 and TRBJ1-1, with a tentative D call TRBD1 (6 bases). The germline V gene has CDR1 SGHRS and CDR2 YFSETQ. Trimming removed 7 bases from V and 0 bases from J, with 13 bases in between. The length of the CDR3 is 14 residues.

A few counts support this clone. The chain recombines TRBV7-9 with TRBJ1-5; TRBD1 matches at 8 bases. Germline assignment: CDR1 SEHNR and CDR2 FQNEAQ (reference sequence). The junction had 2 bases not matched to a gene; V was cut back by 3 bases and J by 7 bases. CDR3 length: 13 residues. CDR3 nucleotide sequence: TGTGCCAGCAGCTTGACAGGGGAGCAGCCCCAGCATTTT. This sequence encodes CASSLTGEQPQHF.

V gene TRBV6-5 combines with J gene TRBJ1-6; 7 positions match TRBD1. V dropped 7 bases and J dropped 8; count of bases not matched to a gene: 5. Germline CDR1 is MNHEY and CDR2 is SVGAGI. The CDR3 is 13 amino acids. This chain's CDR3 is CASTPGGYSPLHF. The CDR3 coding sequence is TGTGCCAGCACGCCAGGGGGTTATTCACCCCTCCACTTT.

CDR3 amino acids: CASSPRVGSNTGELFF. CDR3 coding DNA: TGTGCCAGCTCACCACGGGTCGGATCGAACACCGGGGAGCTGTTTTTT. V usage is TRBV18 and J usage is TRBJ2-2; D unresolved. Germline V lookup: CDR1 KGHSH, CDR2 LQKENI. Trimming took off 1 base at V and 0 bases at J, with 9 bases between the two ends. CDR3 length equals 16 residues.

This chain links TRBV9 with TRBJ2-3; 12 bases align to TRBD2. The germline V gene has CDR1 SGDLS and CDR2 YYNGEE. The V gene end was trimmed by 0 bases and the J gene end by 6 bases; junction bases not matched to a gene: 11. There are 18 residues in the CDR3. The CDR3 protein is CASSVGLGASGGADTQYF. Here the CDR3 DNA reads TGTGCCAGCAGCGTAGGGCTCGGGGCTAGCGGGGGGGCGGATACGCAGTATTTT.

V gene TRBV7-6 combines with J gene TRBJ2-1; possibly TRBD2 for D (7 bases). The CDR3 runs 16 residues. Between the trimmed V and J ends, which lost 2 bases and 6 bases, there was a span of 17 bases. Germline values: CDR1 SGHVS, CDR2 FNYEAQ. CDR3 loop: CASSLQGWGGRNEQFF. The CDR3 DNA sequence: TGTGCCAGCAGCTTACAGGGTTGGGGGGGCCGCAATGAGCAGTTCTTC. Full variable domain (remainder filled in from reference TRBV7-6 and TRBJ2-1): GAGVSQSPRYKVTKRGQDVALRCDPISGHVSLYWYRQALGQGPEFLTYFNYEAQQDKSGLPNDRFSAERPEGSISTLTIQRTEQRDSAMYRCASSLQGWGGRNEQFFGPGTRLTVL.

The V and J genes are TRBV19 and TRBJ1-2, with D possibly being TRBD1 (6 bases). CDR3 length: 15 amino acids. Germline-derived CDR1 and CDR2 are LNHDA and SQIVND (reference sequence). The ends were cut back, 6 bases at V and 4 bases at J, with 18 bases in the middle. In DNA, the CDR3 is TGTGCCAGTAGCTTTGGGACAACTGACCCCTATGGCTACACCTTC. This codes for CASSFGTTDPYGYTF.

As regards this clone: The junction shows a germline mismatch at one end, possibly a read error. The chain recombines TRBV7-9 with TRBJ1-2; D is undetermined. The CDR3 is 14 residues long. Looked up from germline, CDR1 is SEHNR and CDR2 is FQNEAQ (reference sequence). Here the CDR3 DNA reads TGTGCCAGCAGCCTAGCAGTAGTTAACTATGGCTACACCTTC. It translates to CASSLAVVNYGYTF. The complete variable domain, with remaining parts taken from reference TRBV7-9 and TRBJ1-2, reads DTGVSQNPRHKITKRGQNVTFRCDPISEHNRLYWYRQTLGQGPEFLTYFQNEAQLEKSRLLSDRFSAERPKGSFSTLEIQRTEQGDSAMYLCASSLAVVNYGYTFGSGTRLTVV.

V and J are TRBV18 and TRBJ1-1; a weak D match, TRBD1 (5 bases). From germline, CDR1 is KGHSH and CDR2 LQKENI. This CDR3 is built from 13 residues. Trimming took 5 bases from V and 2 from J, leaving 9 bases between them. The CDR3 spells CASSAGGNTEAFF. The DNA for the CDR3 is TGTGCCAGCTCAGCGGGGGGAAACACTGAAGCTTTCTTT.

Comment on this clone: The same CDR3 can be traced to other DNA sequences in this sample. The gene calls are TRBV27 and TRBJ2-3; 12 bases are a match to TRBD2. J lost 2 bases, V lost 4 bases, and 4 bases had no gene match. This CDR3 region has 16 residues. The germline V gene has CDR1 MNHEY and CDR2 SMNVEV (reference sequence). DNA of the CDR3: TGTGCCAGCAGTTCACTAGCGGGGGGTTTCACAGATACGCAGTATTTT. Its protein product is CASSSLAGGFTDTQYF.

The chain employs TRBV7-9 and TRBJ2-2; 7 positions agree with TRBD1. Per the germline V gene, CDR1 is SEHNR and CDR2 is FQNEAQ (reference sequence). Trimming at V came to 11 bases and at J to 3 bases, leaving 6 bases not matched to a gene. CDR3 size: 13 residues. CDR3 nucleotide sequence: TGTGCCTACAGGGGTCACTACACCGGGGAGCTGTTTTTT. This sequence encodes CAYRGHYTGELFF.

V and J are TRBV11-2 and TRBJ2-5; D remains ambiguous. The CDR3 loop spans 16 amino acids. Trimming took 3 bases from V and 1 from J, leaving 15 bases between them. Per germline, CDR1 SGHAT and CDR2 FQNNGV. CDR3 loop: CASSFLTALGQETQYF. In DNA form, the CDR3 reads TGTGCCAGCAGCTTTCTCACCGCCCTTGGCCAAGAGACCCAGTACTTC.

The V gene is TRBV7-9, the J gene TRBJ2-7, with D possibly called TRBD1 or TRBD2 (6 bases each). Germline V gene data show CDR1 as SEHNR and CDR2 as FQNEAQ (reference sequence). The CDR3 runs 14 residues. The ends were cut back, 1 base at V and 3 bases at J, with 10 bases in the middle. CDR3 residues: CASSLEGGVYEQYF. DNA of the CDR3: TGTGCCAGCAGCTTAGAGGGGGGAGTCTACGAGCAGTACTTC. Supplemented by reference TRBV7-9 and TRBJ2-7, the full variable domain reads DTGVSQNPRHKITKRGQNVTFRCDPISEHNRLYWYRQTLGQGPEFLTYFQNEAQLEKSRLLSDRFSAERPKGSFSTLEIQRTEQGDSAMYLCASSLEGGVYEQYFGPGTRLTVT.

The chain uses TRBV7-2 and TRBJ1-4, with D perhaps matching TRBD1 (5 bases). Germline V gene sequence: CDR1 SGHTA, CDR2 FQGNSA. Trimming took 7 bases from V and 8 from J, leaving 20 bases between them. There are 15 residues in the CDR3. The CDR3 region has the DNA TGTGCCAGCACCCCCTCTGGGGGTAGCTTGGAAAAACTGTTTTTT. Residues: CASTPSGGSLEKLFF.